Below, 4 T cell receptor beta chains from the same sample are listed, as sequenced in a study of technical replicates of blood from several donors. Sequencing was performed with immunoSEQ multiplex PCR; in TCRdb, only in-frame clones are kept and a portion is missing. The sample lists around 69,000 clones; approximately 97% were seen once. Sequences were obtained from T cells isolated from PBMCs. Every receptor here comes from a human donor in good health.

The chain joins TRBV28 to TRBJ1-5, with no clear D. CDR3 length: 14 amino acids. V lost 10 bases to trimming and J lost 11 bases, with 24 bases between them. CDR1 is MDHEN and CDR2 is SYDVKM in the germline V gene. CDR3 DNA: TGTGCCACCTTGCCCGGGGTTTGGAAATCAGCCCAGCATTTT. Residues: CATLPGVWKSAQHF.

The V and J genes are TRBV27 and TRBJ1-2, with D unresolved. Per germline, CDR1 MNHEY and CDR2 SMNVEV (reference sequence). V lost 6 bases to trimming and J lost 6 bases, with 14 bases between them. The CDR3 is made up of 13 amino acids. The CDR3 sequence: CASRSPPGDGYTF. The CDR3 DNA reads TGTGCCAGCAGGTCGCCGCCCGGTGATGGCTACACCTTC.

The CDR3 DNA follows: TGCGCCAGCAGCCAAGAACGAGAGCTCCTCTATGGCTACACCTTC. It codes for CASSQERELLYGYTF. The chain joins TRBV4-1 to TRBJ1-2; D is ambiguous. Between the trimmed V and J ends, which lost 0 bases and 4 bases, there was a span of 12 bases. CDR3 size: 15 residues. The germline V gene encodes CDR1 MGHRA and CDR2 YSYEKL.

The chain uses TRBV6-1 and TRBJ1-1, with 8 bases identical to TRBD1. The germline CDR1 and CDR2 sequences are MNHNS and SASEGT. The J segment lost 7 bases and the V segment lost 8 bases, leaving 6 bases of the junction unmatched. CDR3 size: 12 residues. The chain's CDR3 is CASSGQAIEAFF. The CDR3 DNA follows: TGTGCCAGCTCGGGACAGGCGATTGAAGCTTTCTTT.